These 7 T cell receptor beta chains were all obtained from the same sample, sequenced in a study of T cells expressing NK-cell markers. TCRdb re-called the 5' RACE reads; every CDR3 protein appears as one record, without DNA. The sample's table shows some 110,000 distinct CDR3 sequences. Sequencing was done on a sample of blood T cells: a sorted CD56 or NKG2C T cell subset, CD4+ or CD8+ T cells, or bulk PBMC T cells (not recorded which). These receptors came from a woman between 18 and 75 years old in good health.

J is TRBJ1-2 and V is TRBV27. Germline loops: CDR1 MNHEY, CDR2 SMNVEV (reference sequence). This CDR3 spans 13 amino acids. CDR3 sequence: CASSFQGAYGYTF.

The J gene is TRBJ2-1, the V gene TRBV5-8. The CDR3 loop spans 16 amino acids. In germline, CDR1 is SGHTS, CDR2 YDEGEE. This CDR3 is CASSLGVASAYNEQFF.

CDR3 residues: CASSQEQGKYQETQYF. The chain links TRBV27 to TRBJ2-5; TCRdb selects TRBD1, and the lack of DNA leaves this call unchecked. The germline gives CDR1 MNHEY, CDR2 SMNVEV (reference sequence). The CDR3 is 16 residues long.

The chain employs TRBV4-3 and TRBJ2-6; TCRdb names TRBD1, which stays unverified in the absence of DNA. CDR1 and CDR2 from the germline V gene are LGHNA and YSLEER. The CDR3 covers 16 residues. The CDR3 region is CASSQVQGAGANVLTF.

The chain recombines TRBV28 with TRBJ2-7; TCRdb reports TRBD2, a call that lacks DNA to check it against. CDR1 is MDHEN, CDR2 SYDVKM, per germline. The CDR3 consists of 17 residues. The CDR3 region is CASSKQETDWRAYEQYF.

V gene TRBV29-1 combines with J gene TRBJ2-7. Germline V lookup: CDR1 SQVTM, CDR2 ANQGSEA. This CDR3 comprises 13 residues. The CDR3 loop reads CSCFDRNSYEQYF.

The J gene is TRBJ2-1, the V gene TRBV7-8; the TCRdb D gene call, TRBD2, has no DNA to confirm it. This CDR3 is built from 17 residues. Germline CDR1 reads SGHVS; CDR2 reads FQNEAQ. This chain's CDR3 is CASSRPPGAGVYNEQFF.